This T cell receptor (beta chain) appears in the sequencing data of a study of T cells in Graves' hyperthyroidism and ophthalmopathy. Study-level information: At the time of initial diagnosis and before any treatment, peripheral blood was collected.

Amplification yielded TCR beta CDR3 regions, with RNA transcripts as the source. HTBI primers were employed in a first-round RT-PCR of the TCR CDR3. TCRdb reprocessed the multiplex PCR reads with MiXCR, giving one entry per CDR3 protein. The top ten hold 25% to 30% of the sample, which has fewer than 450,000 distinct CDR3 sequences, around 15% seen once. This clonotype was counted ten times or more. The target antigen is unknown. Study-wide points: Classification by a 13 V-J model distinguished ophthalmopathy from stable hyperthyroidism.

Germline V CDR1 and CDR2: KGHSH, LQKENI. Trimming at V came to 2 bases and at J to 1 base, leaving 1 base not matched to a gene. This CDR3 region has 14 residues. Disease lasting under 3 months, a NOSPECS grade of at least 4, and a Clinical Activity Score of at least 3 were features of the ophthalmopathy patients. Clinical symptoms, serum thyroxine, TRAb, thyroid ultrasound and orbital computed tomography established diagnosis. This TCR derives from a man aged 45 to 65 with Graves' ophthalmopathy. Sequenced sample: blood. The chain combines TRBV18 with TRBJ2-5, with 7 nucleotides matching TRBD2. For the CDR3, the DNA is TGTGCCAGCTCACCATCGGGAGGCCAAGAGACCCAGTACTTC. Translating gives CASSPSGGQETQYF.